The rows below give T cell receptor beta chains drawn from one sample of a study of cytomegalovirus exposure and HLA in healthy donors. The table came from immunoSEQ multiplex PCR; TCRdb's copy has only in-frame clones and leaves some out. The sample contains approximately 130,000 clones, approximately 77% of which appear only once. The sample comprised PBMCs. These TCRs come from a woman in her thirties or forties in good health and CMV-seronegative. The CDR3 runs from the conserved cysteine through the conserved F or W. A D gene is named only where the DNA matches it firmly. A row's size may be missing; if present it is once, few, many or a size class.

clone size: .
J gene: TRBJ1-5
V gene: TRBV30
D gene: TRBD1
CDR3 protein: CAWTRDRGNQPQHF
CDR3 DNA: TGTGCCTGGACCCGGGACAGAGGCAATCAGCCCCAGCATTTT

clone size: .
J gene: TRBJ2-5
V gene: TRBV7-9
D gene: .
CDR3 protein: CASSSRLETQYF
CDR3 DNA: TGTGCCAGCAGCTCTCGTTTGGAGACCCAGTACTTC

clone size: .
J gene: TRBJ2-5
V gene: TRBV5-1
D gene: TRBD2
CDR3 protein: CASSFISGGTSQETQYF
CDR3 DNA: TGCGCCAGCAGCTTTATTAGCGGGGGGACCTCTCAAGAGACCCAGTACTTC

clone size: .
J gene: TRBJ2-7
V gene: TRBV14
D gene: .
CDR3 protein: CASSRLLGQLYEQYF
CDR3 DNA: TGTGCCAGCAGCCGACTGCTAGGACAGTTATACGAGCAGTACTTC

clone size: few
J gene: TRBJ1-3
V gene: TRBV7-2
D gene: .
CDR3 protein: CASSLIAGVENTIYF
CDR3 DNA: TGTGCCAGCAGCTTAATAGCAGGGGTAGAAAACACCATATATTTT

clone size: .
J gene: TRBJ2-7
V gene: TRBV28
D gene: TRBD1
CDR3 protein: CASKFGDRVLYEQYF
CDR3 DNA: TGTGCCAGCAAGTTTGGGGACAGGGTCCTCTACGAGCAGTACTTC

clone size: .
J gene: TRBJ2-7
V gene: TRBV5-6
D gene: .
CDR3 protein: CASSRTGTPASEQYF
CDR3 DNA: TGTGCCAGCAGCCGAACCGGGACACCGGCCTCCGAGCAGTACTTC

clone size: .
J gene: TRBJ1-2
V gene: TRBV11-1
D gene: TRBD1
CDR3 protein: CASSARDRGNYGYTF
CDR3 DNA: TGTGCCAGCAGCGCACGGGACAGGGGAAACTATGGCTACACCTTC

clone size: .
J gene: TRBJ1-5
V gene: TRBV27
D gene: .
CDR3 protein: CASSLADSNQPQHF
CDR3 DNA: TGTGCCAGCAGTTTGGCAGATAGCAATCAGCCCCAGCATTTT

clone size: .
J gene: TRBJ2-7
V gene: TRBV19
D gene: .
CDR3 protein: CASSLFLQGSPYEQYF
CDR3 DNA: TGTGCCAGTAGTCTATTCTTACAGGGTAGCCCCTACGAGCAGTACTTC

clone size: few
J gene: TRBJ1-1
V gene: TRBV5-6
D gene: .
CDR3 protein: CASSFKPTGNTEAFF
CDR3 DNA: TGTGCCAGCAGCTTCAAACCGACAGGGAACACTGAAGCTTTCTTT

clone size: once
J gene: TRBJ2-7
V gene: TRBV2
D gene: .
CDR3 protein: CASSVARAEQYF
CDR3 DNA: TGTGCCAGCAGTGTAGCCAGGGCCGAGCAGTACTTC

clone size: .
J gene: TRBJ1-1
V gene: TRBV6-5
D gene: TRBD1
CDR3 protein: CASSQQGARAFF
CDR3 DNA: TGTGCCAGCAGCCAACAGGGGGCTCGCGCTTTCTTT

clone size: .
J gene: TRBJ2-5
V gene: TRBV7-2
D gene: TRBD2
CDR3 protein: CASSLGLAGGQETQYF
CDR3 DNA: TGTGCCAGCAGCTTAGGTCTAGCGGGGGGACAAGAGACCCAGTACTTC

clone size: .
J gene: TRBJ1-2
V gene: TRBV9
D gene: TRBD1
CDR3 protein: CASSVAGQRPLRNYGYTF
CDR3 DNA: TGTGCCAGCAGCGTGGCGGGACAGCGCCCGTTGAGGAACTATGGCTACACCTTC

clone size: .
J gene: TRBJ1-4
V gene: TRBV27
D gene: TRBD1
CDR3 protein: CASGDRGFSGEKLFF
CDR3 DNA: TGTGCCAGCGGGGACAGGGGCTTTTCGGGTGAAAAACTGTTTTTT

clone size: .
J gene: TRBJ2-3
V gene: TRBV7-6
D gene: .
CDR3 protein: CASSLDWWRGSTDTQYF
CDR3 DNA: TGTGCCAGCAGCTTAGACTGGTGGCGGGGAAGCACAGATACGCAGTATTTT

clone size: .
J gene: TRBJ1-2
V gene: TRBV4-1
D gene: TRBD1
CDR3 protein: CASSRQSTGGQATYGYTF
CDR3 DNA: TGCGCCAGCAGCCGCCAAAGTACTGGGGGACAGGCAACCTATGGCTACACCTTC

clone size: few
J gene: TRBJ1-5
V gene: TRBV7-2
D gene: .
CDR3 protein: CASSLRGAQAQHF
CDR3 DNA: TGTGCCAGCAGCTTACGGGGAGCGCAGGCCCAGCATTTT

clone size: .
J gene: TRBJ1-2
V gene: TRBV19
D gene: TRBD1
CDR3 protein: CASSILDREFGYTF
CDR3 DNA: TGTGCCAGTAGTATCCTCGACAGGGAGTTTGGCTACACCTTC

clone size: .
J gene: TRBJ2-1
V gene: TRBV7-8
D gene: .
CDR3 protein: CASSFPRGSVLSNEQFF
CDR3 DNA: TGTGCCAGCAGCTTTCCCCGAGGTAGCGTATTGAGCAATGAGCAGTTCTTC

clone size: .
J gene: TRBJ2-5
V gene: TRBV30
D gene: TRBD1
CDR3 protein: CAWSLNLGQGETQYF
CDR3 DNA: TGTGCCTGGAGTCTTAATCTGGGACAGGGTGAGACCCAGTACTTC

clone size: .
J gene: TRBJ1-1
V gene: TRBV6-6
D gene: .
CDR3 protein: CASSRKAGSTEAFF
CDR3 DNA: TGTGCCAGCAGCAGAAAGGCAGGCTCCACTGAAGCTTTCTTT